This entry lists 27 T cell receptor beta chains sequenced from one sample in a study of shared clonotypes between healthy human individuals. Libraries were prepared by immunoSEQ multiplex PCR; TCRdb keeps only in-frame clonotypes and omits some of them. The repertoire includes roughly 1.4 million clones, 97% to 99% of them detected once, and approximately 0.4% sits in the top ten. The material sequenced was naive CD4+ T cells sorted from blood. This sample's subset: CD45RA+ positively selected. These receptors were taken from a man aged 30 to 45 in good health.

The J gene is TRBJ2-2, the V gene TRBV10-1; D remains unclear. The germline V and J ends were trimmed by 3 bases and 4 bases, with 15 bases remaining between them. Germline V CDR1 and CDR2: WNHNN, SYGVQD (reference sequence). The CDR3 extends over 16 amino acids. CDR3 protein: CASSERLGQTTGELFF. The CDR3 region has the DNA TGCGCCAGCAGTGAAAGACTCGGCCAGACCACCGGGGAGCTGTTTTTT.

V gene TRBV7-6 combines with J gene TRBJ2-7; D perhaps matches TRBD2 (6 bases). V lost 1 base and J lost 0, with 10 bases in between. The CDR3 is 15 residues long. The germline CDR1 and CDR2 sequences are SGHVS and FNYEAQ. In DNA, the CDR3 is TGTGCCAGCAGCTTAGTAGCGGATGTCTCCTACGAGCAGTACTTC. It translates to CASSLVADVSYEQYF. The full variable domain, its missing parts supplied by reference TRBV7-6 and TRBJ2-7, is GAGVSQSPRYKVTKRGQDVALRCDPISGHVSLYWYRQALGQGPEFLTYFNYEAQQDKSGLPNDRFSAERPEGSISTLTIQRTEQRDSAMYRCASSLVADVSYEQYFGPGTRLTVT.

This clone was seen once. The chain employs TRBV19 and TRBJ2-7; D gene ambiguous. V was pared by 7 bases and J by 3 bases, with 13 bases between. The CDR3 spans 13 residues. From germline, CDR1 is LNHDA and CDR2 SQIVND (reference sequence). CDR3 loop: CASNTHPGYEQYF. The CDR3, as DNA: TGTGCCAGTAACACCCACCCGGGCTACGAGCAGTACTTC.

A word on this clone: Within the sample, other DNA sequences also encode this same CDR3. The chain uses TRBV28 and TRBJ2-2; D is undetermined. V gave up 5 bases and J gave up 1 base, with 5 bases separating them. Germline CDR1 and CDR2: MDHEN and SYDVKM. The length of the CDR3 is 13 residues. As DNA, the CDR3 is TGTGCCAGCAGTCTTGGGAACACCGGGGAGCTGTTTTTT. Its protein product is CASSLGNTGELFF.

This clone was seen only once. This chain connects TRBV28 to TRBJ2-5, with D unresolved. The ends were cut back, 4 bases at V and 0 bases at J, with 3 bases in the middle. Looked up from germline, CDR1 is MDHEN and CDR2 is SYDVKM. CDR3 length: 12 residues. CDR3 residues: CASSWDQETQYF. In DNA, the CDR3 is TGTGCCAGCAGTTGGGACCAAGAGACCCAGTACTTC. Supplemented by reference TRBV28 and TRBJ2-5, the full variable domain reads DVKVTQSSRYLVKRTGEKVFLECVQDMDHENMFWYRQDPGLGLRLIYFSYDVKMKEKGDIPEGYSVSREKKERFSLILESASTNQTSMYLCASSWDQETQYFGPGTRLLVL.

This chain uses TRBV14 with TRBJ2-5, with D possibly matching TRBD1 (5 bases). Per the germline V gene, CDR1 is SGHDN and CDR2 is FVKESK. This CDR3 has 17 residues. Between the trimmed V and J ends, which lost 0 bases and 5 bases, there was a span of 19 bases. CDR3 in DNA: TGTGCCAGCAGCCAAGATTGGGGCAGGCGGAATTACGAGACCCAGTACTTC. It translates to CASSQDWGRRNYETQYF.

The CDR3 loop reads CASSLKHGAQPQHF. The CDR3 region has the DNA TGTGCCAGCAGCTTAAAACACGGGGCCCAGCCCCAGCATTTT. The rearrangement uses TRBV11-2 and TRBJ1-5; tentative D call: TRBD1 (5 bases). CDR3 length: 14 amino acids. Trimming pared 2 bases from V and 7 bases from J, leaving 12 bases between. Germline V CDR1 and CDR2: SGHAT, FQNNGV.

The chain is built from TRBV30 and TRBJ1-1; a weak D match, TRBD1 (5 bases). The CDR3 is made up of 15 amino acids. From germline, CDR1 is GTSNPN and CDR2 SVGIG (reference sequence). Trimming stripped 4 bases from V and 5 bases from J, with 20 bases between. Here the CDR3 DNA reads TGTGCCTGGAAAGGGGTCTTTCCCCGGGCTACTGAAGCTTTCTTT. Translated, it gives CAWKGVFPRATEAFF. Drawing the rest from reference TRBV30 and TRBJ1-1, the complete variable domain is SQTIHQWPATLVQPVGSPLSLECTVEGTSNPNLYWYRQAAGRGLQLLFYSVGIGQISSEVPQNLSASRPQDRQFILSSKKLLLSDSGFYLCAWKGVFPRATEAFFGQGTRLTVV.

J is TRBJ2-5 and V is TRBV29-1, with TRBD1 matching over 7 bases. Germline values: CDR1 SQVTM, CDR2 ANQGSEA. This CDR3 spans 12 amino acids. V lost 8 bases to trimming and J lost 2 bases; unmatched junction nucleotides: 5. The CDR3 loop is CSPGTAQETQYF. The CDR3 nucleotides are TGCAGCCCCGGGACAGCTCAAGAGACCCAGTACTTC.

The CDR3 DNA reads as TGCAGCGTGACCCGGGACTTTCAAGAGACCCAGTACTTC. As protein: CSVTRDFQETQYF. V and J are TRBV29-1 and TRBJ2-5, with D possibly matching TRBD2 (6 bases). The CDR3 is made up of 13 amino acids. Trimming removed 6 bases from V and 2 bases from J, with 13 bases in between. Germline V gene data show CDR1 as SQVTM and CDR2 as ANQGSEA.

This chain joins TRBV5-4 and TRBJ2-7; D gene ambiguous. Trimming shortened V by 0 bases and J by 2 bases, and 12 bases separated the two germline ends. This CDR3 is 15 amino acids long. CDR1 is SGHNT and CDR2 is YYREEE in the germline V gene (reference sequence). CDR3 DNA sequence: TGTGCCAGCAGCTTGGGGTCCGGTGGGCCCTACGAGCAGTACTTC. It yields the protein CASSLGSGGPYEQYF.

This clone has just one count. The V gene is TRBV27, the J gene TRBJ2-1, with D tentatively TRBD1 (6 bases). Germline CDR1 reads MNHEY; CDR2 reads SMNVEV (reference sequence). The CDR3 has 16 residues. Trimming took off 4 bases at V and 6 bases at J, with 19 bases between the two ends. The CDR3 is CASSSLGQTFLNEQFF. The CDR3 nucleotides are TGTGCCAGCAGTTCCCTCGGACAGACGTTCCTCAATGAGCAGTTCTTC.

This clone was seen just once. The chain links TRBV4-1 to TRBJ2-1; TRBD1 might be the D (5 bases). Trimming pared 5 bases from V and 6 bases from J, leaving 14 bases between. The CDR3 has 14 amino acids. Germline V gene data show CDR1 as MGHRA and CDR2 as YSYEKL. Here the CDR3 reads CASSSPGQGNEQFF. The CDR3 nucleotides read TGCGCCAGCAGCTCCCCAGGGCAGGGCAATGAGCAGTTCTTC.

This chain uses TRBV4-1 with TRBJ2-7, with TRBD1 as a possible D gene (6 bases). This CDR3 has 17 amino acids. Germline V gene sequence: CDR1 MGHRA, CDR2 YSYEKL. Trimming removed 0 bases at V and 2 bases at J, with 17 bases between. CDR3 sequence: CASSQDPIQGLPYEQYF. The CDR3 nucleotides are TGCGCCAGCAGCCAAGATCCGATACAGGGTTTACCCTACGAGCAGTACTTC.

The chain employs TRBV28 and TRBJ2-2, with D hard to call. The germline V and J ends were trimmed by 9 bases and 7 bases, with 6 bases remaining between them. This CDR3 contains 10 residues. Germline V gene sequence: CDR1 MDHEN, CDR2 SYDVKM. In nucleotides, the CDR3 is TGTGCCAGGGGTGGCGGGGAGCTGTTTTTT. This translates into CARGGGELFF.

This clone has just one count. Other DNA sequences in the sample encode the same CDR3. CDR3 residues: CASSFDNEQFF. Written as DNA, the CDR3 is TGTGCCAGCTCATTCGACAATGAGCAGTTCTTC. V usage is TRBV2 and J usage is TRBJ2-1; D unclear. V was clipped by 8 bases and J by 5 bases, with 7 bases between them. Per germline, CDR1 SNHLY and CDR2 FYNNEI. The CDR3 is made up of 11 amino acids.

The chain joins TRBV28 to TRBJ2-7; the D gene is possibly TRBD2 (6 bases). This CDR3 has 12 amino acids. Trimming took 7 bases from V and 0 from J, leaving 7 bases between them. Germline values: CDR1 MDHEN, CDR2 SYDVKM. The CDR3 DNA follows: TGTGCCAGCAACGGGGGCTCCTACGAGCAGTACTTC. It is translated as CASNGGSYEQYF.

The genes are TRBV29-1 and TRBJ1-2; D may be TRBD1 (5 bases). CDR3 length: 11 amino acids. V lost 3 bases, J lost 8 bases, and 10 bases lay in between. The germline V gene has CDR1 SQVTM and CDR2 ANQGSEA. The CDR3 DNA sequence: TGCAGCGTTGACAGGGATGGAGGCTACACCTTC. Residues: CSVDRDGGYTF.

This clone was recorded only once. V and J are TRBV15 and TRBJ2-7; a possible D gene is TRBD2 (5 bases). This CDR3 is 14 amino acids long. Per germline, CDR1 LNHNV and CDR2 YYDKDF (reference sequence). V shed 4 bases and J shed 2 bases, with 12 bases lying between them. The CDR3 reads CATSKAGVTYEQYF. The CDR3 region has the DNA TGTGCCACCAGCAAGGCCGGGGTAACCTACGAGCAGTACTTC.

This clone was recorded once. The chain couples TRBV27 to TRBJ2-1; TRBD2 aligns across 9 bases. This CDR3 is 16 amino acids long. V gave up 5 bases and J gave up 0 bases; unmatched junction bases: 5. CDR1 and CDR2 (germline): MNHEY, SMNVEV (reference sequence). The CDR3 DNA reads as TGTGCCAGCAGTCGACTAGCGGCCCTCTCCTACAATGAGCAGTTCTTC. Amino acids: CASSRLAALSYNEQFF.

V and J are TRBV7-3 and TRBJ2-1; 7 nucleotides align to TRBD1. Germline V gene data show CDR1 as SGHTA and CDR2 as FQGTGA. The CDR3 spans 17 residues. The V and J ends lost 5 bases and 5 bases, in that order; junction bases with no gene match: 15. The CDR3 loop reads CASSAWTDRVGHNEQFF. The CDR3 DNA follows: TGTGCCAGCAGCGCATGGACCGACAGGGTAGGGCACAATGAGCAGTTCTTC.

A remark on this clone: Other DNA sequences within the sample encode an identical CDR3. The chain links TRBV2 to TRBJ1-1; D is possibly TRBD1 (5 bases). V shed 6 bases and J shed 2 bases, with 10 bases lying between them. In germline, CDR1 is SNHLY, CDR2 FYNNEI. The CDR3 is made up of 13 amino acids. In DNA form, the CDR3 reads TGTGCCAGCAGGACGGGGGGAAACACTGAAGCTTTCTTT. Protein sequence: CASRTGGNTEAFF.

V gene TRBV6-5 combines with J gene TRBJ1-3; no clear D gene. There are 13 residues in the CDR3. V gave up 2 bases and J gave up 3 bases, with 5 bases separating them. Germline assignment: CDR1 MNHEY and CDR2 SVGAGI. The CDR3 DNA reads TGTGCCAGCAGTTACACCCTTGGAAACACCATATATTTT. It is translated as CASSYTLGNTIYF.

J is TRBJ2-2 and V is TRBV18; 9 bases are a match to TRBD1. There are 17 residues in the CDR3. The germline CDR1 and CDR2 sequences are KGHSH and LQKENI. V lost 3 bases to trimming and J lost 0 bases; unmatched junction nucleotides: 5. The CDR3 here is CASSPNRGRTNTGELFF. In DNA form, the CDR3 reads TGTGCCAGCTCACCTAACAGGGGGCGGACGAACACCGGGGAGCTGTTTTTT.

This clone was observed once. The chain has TRBV7-9 and TRBJ2-7; no firm D call. The length of the CDR3 is 13 residues. Deletions cut 1 base from V and 3 bases from J, with 7 bases between. Germline-derived CDR1 and CDR2 are SEHNR and FQNEAQ (reference sequence). The CDR3 bases are TGTGCCAGCAGCTTAGATGAGCTCTACGAGCAGTACTTC. Translating it yields CASSLDELYEQYF.

The chain recombines TRBV18 with TRBJ1-4; TRBD1 matches 10 bases. V was clipped by 6 bases and J by 5 bases; unmatched bases: 9. The CDR3 runs 16 residues. Germline lookup yields CDR1 KGHSH and CDR2 LQKENI. The CDR3 bases are TGTGCCAGCTCGGCTGACAGGGGGCGACGGAATGAAAAACTGTTTTTT. Translated: CASSADRGRRNEKLFF.

The sample holds one count of this clone. The gene calls are TRBV7-9 and TRBJ2-1; no reliable D call. Germline loops: CDR1 SEHNR, CDR2 FQNEAQ (reference sequence). This CDR3 has 11 residues. Trimming cost V 6 bases and J 8 bases, with 8 bases left between them. CDR3 residues: CASRNSYEQFF. The CDR3 nucleotides are TGTGCCAGCAGGAATAGCTATGAGCAGTTCTTC.